One T cell receptor beta chain is described in this entry. The clone's antigen remains unknown. Nothing much larger sits one base from this clone, and base qualities are not available. The time point label here, explained by the study, means: baseline before first vaccination. Samples from vaccinated people were obtained from the UK trials COV001 and COV002, which included a single-blind randomized controlled phase 2/3 trial of AZD1222 (ChAdOx1 nCoV-19) in healthy adults. For TCRbeta chain sequencing, PBMC samples from trial participants were taken at day 0 and at day 28 after the second dose. These data come from a study of T cell responses to AZD1222 COVID-19 vaccine (dated by TCRdb to the early 2020s). Concerning the study at large: AZD1222 recipients with second doses at about 4 weeks or about 12 weeks were pooled, because spike-specific TCR depth and breadth did not differ between schedules. Trial participants were enrolled by age into 18-55, 56-69 and 70-plus year subgroups, with roughly 150, 30 and 60 TCR-sequenced participants respectively. A total of 230 to 250 trial participants underwent TCR sequencing, of whom more than 200 had received two doses of AZD1222 and approximately 26 had received two doses of the MenACWY control vaccine. Here is what the overall study found, with its caveats: Conclusions about previously exposed vaccinees are limited, since just five to seven AZD1222 recipients were seropositive for SARS-CoV-2 at baseline. The 56-69-year group was small, and its depth increase did not reach significance, likely because of low power. Most participants were white British and females outnumbered males, and the authors suggested that clonal diversity may have been underestimated. A significant rise in spike-specific TCR breadth and depth was observed after two AZD1222 doses relative to day 0 and relative to MenACWY recipients. Vaccine-associated CD4 TCRs spanned the whole spike protein, with dominant responses in regions 160-218 and 743-854. Epitopes outside the regions mutated in the B.1.351 and B.1.1.7 variants were reportedly recognized by nearly half of the unique spike-specific TCRs. Because no day 14 peak-response samples were available, the repertoires could be characterized only after the peak T cell response.

The CDR3 regions of human TCRbeta chains were analyzed by immunosequencing. Turning to the authors' computational methods: TCRs in the repertoires were compared against a reference library of SARS-CoV-2-specific TCRs that had been generated with the MIRA antigen-specificity platform. Breadth was defined as the fraction of unique TCRs that were SARS-CoV-2-associated, and depth was defined as the fraction of total T cells that were SARS-CoV-2-associated. Using the MIRA data, every spike-specific TCR was mapped to the spike region that the TCR reacted to and assigned to either a CD4 or a CD8 class. Log10-transformed breadth and depth values were compared by one-way ANOVA with Sidak's multiple comparisons tests. The table comes from immuneACCESS by way of TCRdb, which keeps in-frame sequences with V and J called. Part of the clones is missing from these tables; in studies checked, under half for an unresolved V gene and the rest for unknown reasons. V and J calls and clone size are given by that table; D and trimming were obtained from the DNA. Within this sample are 130,000 or so clones, with over 85% of them counted one time only. Approximately 3.4% of the sample goes to the ten largest clones.

From a lookup of the germline V gene (reference sequence), CDR1 and CDR2 are MNHEY and SMNVEV. V and J lose 6 bases and 1 base, and a span of 13 bases separates them. Reading from cysteine to phenylalanine, the CDR3 counts 15 amino acids. The read is trimmed to its CDR3 DNA, 45 bases read in frame from base 1. Here the chain combines TRBV27 and TRBJ1-5; no D gene can be assigned with confidence. The sequence came from an adult in good health. The sequencing used peripheral blood, collected on day 0 of AZD1222 vaccination. The CDR3: CASRVTIQSNQPQHF. DNA sequence: TGTGCCAGCAGGGTAACCATCCAAAGCAATCAGCCCCAGCATTTT.